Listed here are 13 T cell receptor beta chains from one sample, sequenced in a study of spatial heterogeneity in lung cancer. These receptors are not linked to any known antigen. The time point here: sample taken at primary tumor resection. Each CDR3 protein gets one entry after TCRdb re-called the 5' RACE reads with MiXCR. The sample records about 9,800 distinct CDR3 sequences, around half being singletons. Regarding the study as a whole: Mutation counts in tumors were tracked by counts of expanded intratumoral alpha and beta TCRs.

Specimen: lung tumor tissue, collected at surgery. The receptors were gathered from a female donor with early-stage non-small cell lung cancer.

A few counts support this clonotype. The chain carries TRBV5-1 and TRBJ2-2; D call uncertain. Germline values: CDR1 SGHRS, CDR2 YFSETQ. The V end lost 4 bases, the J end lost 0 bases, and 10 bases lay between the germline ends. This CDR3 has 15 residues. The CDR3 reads CASSPPNSNTGELFF. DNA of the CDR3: TGCGCCAGCAGCCCCCCCAATTCGAACACCGGGGAGCTGTTTTTT.

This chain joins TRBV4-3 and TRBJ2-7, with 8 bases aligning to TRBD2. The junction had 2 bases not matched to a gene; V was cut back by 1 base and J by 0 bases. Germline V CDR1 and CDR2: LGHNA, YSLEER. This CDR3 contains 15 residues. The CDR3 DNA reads TGCGCCAGCAGCCAAGGACTAGCGCCCTCCTACGAGCAGTACTTC. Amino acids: CASSQGLAPSYEQYF.

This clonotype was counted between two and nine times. The CDR3 DNA reads TGTGCCAGCAGTTACTCTTCACTAGCGGGGAGAAAAGAGACCCAGTACTTC. It specifies CASSYSSLAGRKETQYF. The gene calls are TRBV6-2 or TRBV6-3 and TRBJ2-5; the match to TRBD2 covers 10 bases. V was clipped by 0 bases and J by 3 bases; unmatched bases: 7. This CDR3 is 17 amino acids long. In germline, CDR1 is MNHEY, CDR2 SVGEGT.

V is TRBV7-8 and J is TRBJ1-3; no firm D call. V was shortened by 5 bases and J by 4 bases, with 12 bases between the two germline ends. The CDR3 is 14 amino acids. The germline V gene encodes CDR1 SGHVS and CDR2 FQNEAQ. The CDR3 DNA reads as TGTGCCAGCAGCCGAATTAGCGGGGGAAACACCATATATTTT. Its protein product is CASSRISGGNTIYF.

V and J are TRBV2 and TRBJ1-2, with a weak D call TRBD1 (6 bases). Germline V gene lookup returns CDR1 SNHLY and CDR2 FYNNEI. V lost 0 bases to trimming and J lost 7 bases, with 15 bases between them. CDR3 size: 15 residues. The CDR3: CASSEALVRGAGYTF. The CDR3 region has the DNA TGTGCCAGCAGTGAAGCGCTTGTTCGGGGGGCTGGCTACACCTTC.

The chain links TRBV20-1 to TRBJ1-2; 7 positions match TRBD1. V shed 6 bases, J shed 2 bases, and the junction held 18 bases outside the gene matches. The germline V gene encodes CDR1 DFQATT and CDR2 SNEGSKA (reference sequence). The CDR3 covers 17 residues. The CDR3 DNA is TGCAGTGCCATGCCCTCCACCCAACAGGGGCGCAACTATGGCTACACCTTC. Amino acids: CSAMPSTQQGRNYGYTF.

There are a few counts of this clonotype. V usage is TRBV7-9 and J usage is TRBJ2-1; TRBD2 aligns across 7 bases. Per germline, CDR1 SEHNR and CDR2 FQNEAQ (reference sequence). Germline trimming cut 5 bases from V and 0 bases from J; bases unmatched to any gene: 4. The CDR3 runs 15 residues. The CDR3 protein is CASSRGVSSYNEQFF. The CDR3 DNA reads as TGTGCCAGCAGCCGGGGGGTCAGCTCCTACAATGAGCAGTTCTTC.

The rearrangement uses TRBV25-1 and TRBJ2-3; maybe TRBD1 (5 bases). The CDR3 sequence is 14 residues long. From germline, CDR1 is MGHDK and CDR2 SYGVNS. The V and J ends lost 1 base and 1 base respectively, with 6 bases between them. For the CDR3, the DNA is TGTGCCAGCAGTGAATTCAGGGGCACAGATACGCAGTATTTT. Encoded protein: CASSEFRGTDTQYF. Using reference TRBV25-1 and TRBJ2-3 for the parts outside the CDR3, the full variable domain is EADIYQTPRYLVIGTGKKITLECSQTMGHDKMYWYQQDPGMELHLIHYSYGVNSTEKGDLSSESTVSRIRTEHFPLTLESARPSHTSQYLCASSEFRGTDTQYFGPGTRLTVL.

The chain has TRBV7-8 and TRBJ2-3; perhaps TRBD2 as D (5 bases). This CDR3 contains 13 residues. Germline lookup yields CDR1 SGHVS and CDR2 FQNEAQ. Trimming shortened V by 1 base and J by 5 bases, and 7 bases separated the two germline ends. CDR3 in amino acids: CASSLDRGDTQYF. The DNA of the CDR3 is TGTGCCAGCAGCTTAGACCGGGGAGATACGCAGTATTTT.

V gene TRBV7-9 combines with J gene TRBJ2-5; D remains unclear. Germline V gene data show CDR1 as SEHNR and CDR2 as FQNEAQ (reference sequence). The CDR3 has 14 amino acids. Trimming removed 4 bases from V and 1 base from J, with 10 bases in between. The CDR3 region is CASSSWSAQETQYF. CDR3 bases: TGTGCCAGCAGCTCCTGGTCGGCCCAAGAGACCCAGTACTTC. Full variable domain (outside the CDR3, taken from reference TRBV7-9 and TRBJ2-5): DTGVSQNPRHKITKRGQNVTFRCDPISEHNRLYWYRQTLGQGPEFLTYFQNEAQLEKSRLLSDRFSAERPKGSFSTLEIQRTEQGDSAMYLCASSSWSAQETQYFGPGTRLLVL.

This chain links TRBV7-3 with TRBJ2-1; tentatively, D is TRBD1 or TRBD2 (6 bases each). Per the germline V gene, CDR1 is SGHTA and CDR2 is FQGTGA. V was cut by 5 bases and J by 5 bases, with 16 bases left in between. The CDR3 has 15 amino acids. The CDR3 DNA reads TGTGCCAGCAGCGATGACGGGGGCCCACACAATGAGCAGTTCTTC. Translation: CASSDDGGPHNEQFF.

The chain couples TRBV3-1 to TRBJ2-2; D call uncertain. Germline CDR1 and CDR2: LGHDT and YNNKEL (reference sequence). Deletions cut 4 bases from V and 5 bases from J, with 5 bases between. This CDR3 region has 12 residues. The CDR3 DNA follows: TGTGCCAGCAGCCGAAGGACCGGGGAGCTGTTTTTT. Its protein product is CASSRRTGELFF.

Written as DNA, the CDR3 is TGTGCCAGCAGCTTAGGGGCGAGTCAAGAGACCCAGTACTTC. It specifies CASSLGASQETQYF. The gene calls are TRBV7-6 and TRBJ2-5, with D uncertain. The CDR3 extends over 14 amino acids. V was shortened by 1 base and J by 2 bases, with 8 bases between the two germline ends. Germline V gene data show CDR1 as SGHVS and CDR2 as FNYEAQ.